These T cell receptor beta chains were read from a single sample in a study of CD8 T cells in ankylosing spondylitis. Via MiXCR, TCRdb re-called the 5' RACE reads, giving one row per CDR3 protein. The sample has tens of thousands of distinct CDR3 sequences; 27% are singletons. The source material was blood, either unsorted or a sorted T cell fraction (not recorded which). These receptors all stem from a male donor with ankylosing spondylitis or in good health (not recorded which). CDR3s leave out the opening cysteine and the closing phenylalanine or tryptophan. The size of a clone is reported for some rows only, either as once, few or many, or as a class for expanded clones.

J gene: TRBJ2-7
clone size: .
V gene: TRBV7-9
CDR3 protein: ASSPRTYEQY

J gene: TRBJ1-1
clone size: few
V gene: TRBV7-3
CDR3 protein: ASSYATGTEAF

J gene: TRBJ2-5
clone size: few
V gene: TRBV10-3
CDR3 protein: AIGFMGGETQY

J gene: TRBJ1-1
clone size: few
V gene: TRBV27
CDR3 protein: ASNHAGVMNTEAF

J gene: TRBJ2-4
clone size: .
V gene: TRBV7-2
CDR3 protein: ASSFPGGRLAKNIQY

J gene: TRBJ2-3
clone size: .
V gene: TRBV19
CDR3 protein: ASSSLADTQY

J gene: TRBJ2-3
clone size: .
V gene: TRBV5-5
CDR3 protein: ASSLKGQRRTDTQY

J gene: TRBJ2-7
clone size: once
V gene: TRBV3-1
CDR3 protein: ASSQEFQREQY

J gene: TRBJ2-1
clone size: many
V gene: TRBV28
CDR3 protein: ASSLVREQF

J gene: TRBJ2-3
clone size: .
V gene: TRBV7-9
CDR3 protein: ASSLAVHTQY

J gene: TRBJ2-2
clone size: .
V gene: TRBV21-1
CDR3 protein: ASSNFVRGRTSGSYSNTGELF

J gene: TRBJ2-7
clone size: once
V gene: TRBV20-1
CDR3 protein: SADLAGGNNEQY

J gene: TRBJ2-1
clone size: .
V gene: TRBV7-9
CDR3 protein: ASSPQLSSYNEQF

J gene: TRBJ2-3
clone size: .
V gene: TRBV5-1
CDR3 protein: ASNSGSEDTQY

J gene: TRBJ2-6
clone size: few
V gene: TRBV3-1
CDR3 protein: ASSSAVSGANVLT

J gene: TRBJ2-1
clone size: few
V gene: TRBV7-2
CDR3 protein: ASSFPRAIWEQF

J gene: TRBJ2-5
clone size: many
V gene: TRBV5-1
CDR3 protein: ASSLGAPGETQY

J gene: TRBJ1-1
clone size: few
V gene: TRBV10-3
CDR3 protein: AISESDSLMNTEAF

J gene: TRBJ2-3
clone size: .
V gene: TRBV5-1
CDR3 protein: ASFNGGGDTDTQY

J gene: TRBJ2-1
clone size: .
V gene: TRBV7-8
CDR3 protein: ASSPLAGGTLVQF

J gene: TRBJ1-4
clone size: .
V gene: TRBV7-2
CDR3 protein: ASSLVSGQDEKLF

J gene: TRBJ2-1
clone size: many
V gene: TRBV7-3
CDR3 protein: ASSLTPQYNEQF

J gene: TRBJ1-1
clone size: many
V gene: TRBV12-3/TRBV12-4
CDR3 protein: ASSLAGQGGSEAF

J gene: TRBJ2-5
clone size: .
V gene: TRBV6-1
CDR3 protein: ASGSGLPQATQY

J gene: TRBJ1-2
clone size: .
V gene: TRBV5-1
CDR3 protein: ASSLAGQAYYGYT

J gene: TRBJ2-5
clone size: few
V gene: TRBV3-1
CDR3 protein: ASSQGQTGVQETQY

J gene: TRBJ2-7
clone size: few
V gene: TRBV5-1
CDR3 protein: ASSSGQGADEQY

J gene: TRBJ1-1
clone size: few
V gene: TRBV20-1
CDR3 protein: SATGGAWNTEAF

J gene: TRBJ1-1
clone size: few
V gene: TRBV12-3/TRBV12-4
CDR3 protein: ASTTWGGLNTEAF

J gene: TRBJ2-3
clone size: .
V gene: TRBV5-1
CDR3 protein: ASSLLEDGTDTQY

J gene: TRBJ2-3
clone size: .
V gene: TRBV20-1
CDR3 protein: SASTLGPATQY

J gene: TRBJ1-3
clone size: .
V gene: TRBV6-1
CDR3 protein: ASRPPTGSGNTIY

J gene: TRBJ2-3
clone size: .
V gene: TRBV5-1
CDR3 protein: ASSLEGQGTDTQY

J gene: TRBJ2-1
clone size: .
V gene: TRBV20-1
CDR3 protein: SARKAGGGNEQF

J gene: TRBJ1-4
clone size: few
V gene: TRBV20-1
CDR3 protein: ITGRNEKLF

J gene: TRBJ1-5
clone size: .
V gene: TRBV3-1
CDR3 protein: ASSPQTNQPQH

J gene: TRBJ2-3
clone size: few
V gene: TRBV9
CDR3 protein: ASSVGGFGDTQY

J gene: TRBJ1-2
clone size: few
V gene: TRBV5-1
CDR3 protein: ASSITQGNNGYT

J gene: TRBJ2-2
clone size: few
V gene: TRBV5-6
CDR3 protein: ASSFGTGELF

J gene: TRBJ1-3
clone size: few
V gene: TRBV7-2
CDR3 protein: ASSSAGSGNTIY

J gene: TRBJ2-3
clone size: .
V gene: TRBV5-1
CDR3 protein: ASMPSGSTDTQY

J gene: TRBJ2-3
clone size: .
V gene: TRBV20-1
CDR3 protein: SARAGGLDTQY

J gene: TRBJ2-1
clone size: .
V gene: TRBV7-6
CDR3 protein: ASRKIGGHYSYNEQF

J gene: TRBJ2-7
clone size: hyperexpanded
V gene: TRBV7-8
CDR3 protein: ASSLARGSEQY

J gene: TRBJ2-3
clone size: .
V gene: TRBV6-1
CDR3 protein: ASSEGQGRTDTQY

J gene: TRBJ2-3
clone size: .
V gene: TRBV7-2
CDR3 protein: ASSLMRQTTDTQY

J gene: TRBJ1-5
clone size: once
V gene: TRBV7-8
CDR3 protein: ASSLQQGGEYSNQPQH

J gene: TRBJ1-2
clone size: few
V gene: TRBV29-1
CDR3 protein: SVERGAYNYGYT

J gene: TRBJ2-3
clone size: .
V gene: TRBV5-1
CDR3 protein: ASSLGLNTDTQY

J gene: TRBJ1-1
clone size: few
V gene: TRBV11-2
CDR3 protein: ASSLGRQGARADTEAF

J gene: TRBJ2-2
clone size: .
V gene: TRBV7-8
CDR3 protein: ASSLEATSGINTGELF

J gene: TRBJ1-2
clone size: .
V gene: TRBV29-1
CDR3 protein: SVVQGSSYGYT